In its sample, the clone carrying this T cell receptor (beta chain) was seen many times. No antigen is known for it. RNA transcripts yielded amplified TCR beta CDR3 regions. Second-round multiplex PCR came after first-round RT-PCR with HTBI primers. TCRdb analysed the multiplex PCR reads with MiXCR anew, one entry per CDR3 protein. The sample has 150,000 to 200,000 distinct CDR3 sequences; just under 40% are singletons. CDR1 MDHEN and CDR2 SYDVKM come from the germline V gene. V was clipped by 7 bases and J by 2 bases; unmatched bases: 5. The CDR3 has 14 amino acids. The sample belongs to a study of Graves' ophthalmopathy and Graves' hyperthyroidism. Study-wide results and limits: The authors also found most expanded thyroid clonotypes above 0.001 frequency in blood.

As the starting material, roughly 9.7 ml of fresh peripheral blood yielded the PBMCs. The sequence derives from a man aged 25 to 45 with Graves' ophthalmopathy. Sequencing input: peripheral blood. The chain is built from TRBV28 and TRBJ1-2; TRBD1 matches 9 bases. For the CDR3, the DNA is TGTGCCAGCACATCCGGGACAGGGAACTATGGCTACACCTTC. Translated, it gives CASTSGTGNYGYTF.